A single sample is the source of the 7 T cell receptor beta chains below, sequenced in a study of CD8 T cells in ankylosing spondylitis. TCRdb recomputed calls from the 5' RACE reads with MiXCR, one row per CDR3 protein. The repertoire consists of about 39,000 distinct CDR3 sequences, with just under 4% occurring once and the leading ten covering under 4.5%. Sample: blood, either unsorted or a sorted T cell fraction (not recorded which). The receptors come from a female donor with ankylosing spondylitis or in good health (not recorded which).

This clonotype was recorded at least ten times. The chain couples TRBV9 to TRBJ2-5; possibly TRBD1 for D (7 bases). The V end lost 0 bases, the J end lost 3 bases, and 12 bases lay between the germline ends. Germline lookup yields CDR1 SGDLS and CDR2 YYNGEE. The CDR3 is 15 residues long. The CDR3 sequence is CASSVGGRGEETQYF. CDR3 bases: TGTGCCAGCAGCGTAGGGGGCAGGGGGGAAGAGACCCAGTACTTC.

In its sample, this clonotype was seen many times. The chain is built from TRBV9 and TRBJ2-3, with 9 nucleotides matching TRBD2. CDR1 is SGDLS and CDR2 is YYNGEE in the germline V gene. V trimming: 1 base; J trimming: 5 bases; junction bases outside the gene matches: 5. The CDR3 length is 15 residues. The CDR3 here is CASSVSGTSRDTQYF. DNA of the CDR3: TGTGCCAGCAGCGTAAGCGGGACTAGCCGAGATACGCAGTATTTT.

This clonotype was detected many times. The CDR3 DNA is TGTGCCAGCAGCGTCGCCCACGGGGGTGTAGCTGAAGCTTTCTTT. The encoded protein is CASSVAHGGVAEAFF. J is TRBJ1-1 and V is TRBV9, with D possibly being TRBD1 (5 bases). This CDR3 has 15 residues. Germline lookup yields CDR1 SGDLS and CDR2 YYNGEE. The ends were cut back, 2 bases at V and 6 bases at J, with 17 bases in the middle.

This clonotype was counted ten times or more. The chain joins TRBV9 to TRBJ2-1; D tentatively reads TRBD1 or TRBD2 (5 bases each). V was trimmed by 0 bases and J by 5 bases, leaving 12 bases between them. This CDR3 region has 15 residues. Looked up from germline, CDR1 is SGDLS and CDR2 is YYNGEE. The CDR3 protein is CASSVVGATHNEQFF. DNA of the CDR3: TGTGCCAGCAGCGTAGTCGGGGCGACACACAATGAGCAGTTCTTC.

The sample holds many counts of this clonotype. The chain combines TRBV9 with TRBJ2-3; 12 bases agree with TRBD2. The germline CDR1 and CDR2 sequences are SGDLS and YYNGEE. There are 19 residues in the CDR3. With V trimmed by 0 bases and J by 8 bases, 16 bases remained unmatched. CDR3 in DNA: TGTGCCAGCAGCGTAGATCCCCCTAGCGGGGGGGCAGGGTGGGTTACGCAGTATTTT. Translation gives CASSVDPPSGGAGWVTQYF.

This clonotype was detected a few times. J is TRBJ2-5 and V is TRBV9; 9 nucleotides match TRBD1. Germline V CDR1 and CDR2: SGDLS, YYNGEE. The J segment lost 5 bases and the V segment lost 0 bases, leaving 20 bases of the junction unmatched. The CDR3 is made up of 20 amino acids. CDR3 DNA: TGTGCCAGCAGCGTAGCTACTGGGACAGGGAGTGGATTTAAGAAGGAGACCCAGTACTTC. Protein sequence: CASSVATGTGSGFKKETQYF.

This clonotype was recorded many times. V usage is TRBV9 and J usage is TRBJ1-2; possible D gene TRBD1, 6 bases. The CDR3 has 17 residues. V was trimmed by 3 bases and J by 4 bases, leaving 22 bases between them. Germline lookup yields CDR1 SGDLS and CDR2 YYNGEE. For the CDR3, the DNA is TGTGCCAGCAGCGGAGCGAGATCAGGGGAGGAGAGCTATGGCTACACCTTC. Protein sequence: CASSGARSGEESYGYTF.